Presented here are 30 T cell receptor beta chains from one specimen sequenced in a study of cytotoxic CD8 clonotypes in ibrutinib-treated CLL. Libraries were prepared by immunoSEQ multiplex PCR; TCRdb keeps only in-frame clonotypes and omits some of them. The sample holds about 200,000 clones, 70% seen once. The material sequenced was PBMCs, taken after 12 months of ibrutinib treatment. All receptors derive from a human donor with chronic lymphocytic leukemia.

CDR3 sequence reads: CASSLGPSGANVLTF. The CDR3 DNA reads TGCGCCAGCAGCTTGGGCCCCTCTGGGGCCAACGTCCTGACTTTC. This sequence joins TRBV4-1 and TRBJ2-6; D gene uncertain. Germline V gene sequence: CDR1 MGHRA, CDR2 YSYEKL. This CDR3 comprises 15 residues. V was cut by 5 bases and J by 0 bases, with 8 bases left in between.

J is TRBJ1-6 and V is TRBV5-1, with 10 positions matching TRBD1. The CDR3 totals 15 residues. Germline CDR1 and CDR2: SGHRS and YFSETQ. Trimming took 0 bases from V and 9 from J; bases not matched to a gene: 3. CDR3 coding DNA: TGCGCCAGCAGCTTGGTTGGACAGGGGGTTTCACCCCTCCACTTT. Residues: CASSLVGQGVSPLHF.

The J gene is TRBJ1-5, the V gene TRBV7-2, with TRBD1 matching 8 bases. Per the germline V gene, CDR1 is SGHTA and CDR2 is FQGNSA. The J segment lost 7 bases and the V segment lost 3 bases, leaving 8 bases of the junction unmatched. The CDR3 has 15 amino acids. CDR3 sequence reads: CASSFGQGTFQPQHF. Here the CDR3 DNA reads TGTGCCAGCAGCTTCGGACAGGGTACATTCCAGCCCCAGCATTTT.

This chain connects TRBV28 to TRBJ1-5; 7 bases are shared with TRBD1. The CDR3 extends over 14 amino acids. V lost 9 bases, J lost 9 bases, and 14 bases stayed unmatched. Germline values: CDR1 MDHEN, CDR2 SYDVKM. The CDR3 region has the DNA TGTGCCAGTCAGACAGGGTCCAAATCACGGCCCCAGCATTTT. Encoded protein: CASQTGSKSRPQHF.

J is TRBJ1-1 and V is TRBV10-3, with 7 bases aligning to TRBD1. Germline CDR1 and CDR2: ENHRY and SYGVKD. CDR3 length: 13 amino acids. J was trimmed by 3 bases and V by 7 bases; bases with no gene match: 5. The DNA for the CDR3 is TGTGCCATCAAAGACAGGGCTGACACTGAAGCTTTCTTT. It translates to CAIKDRADTEAFF.

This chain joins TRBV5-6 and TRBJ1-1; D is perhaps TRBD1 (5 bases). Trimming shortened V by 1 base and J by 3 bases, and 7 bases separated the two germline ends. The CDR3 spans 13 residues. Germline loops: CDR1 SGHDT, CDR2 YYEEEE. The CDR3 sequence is CASSLSGYTEAFF. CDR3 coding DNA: TGTGCCAGCAGCTTGTCAGGGTACACTGAAGCTTTCTTT. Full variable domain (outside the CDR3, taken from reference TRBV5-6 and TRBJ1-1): DAGVTQSPTHLIKTRGQQVTLRCSPKSGHDTVSWYQQALGQGPQFIFQYYEEEERQRGNFPDRFSGHQFPNYSSELNVNALLLGDSALYLCASSLSGYTEAFFGQGTRLTVV.

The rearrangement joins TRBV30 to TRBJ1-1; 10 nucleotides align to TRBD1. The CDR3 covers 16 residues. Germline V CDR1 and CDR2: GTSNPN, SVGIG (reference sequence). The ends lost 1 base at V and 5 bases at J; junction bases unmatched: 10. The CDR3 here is CAWSGIDRGRWTEAFF. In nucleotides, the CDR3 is TGTGCCTGGAGTGGAATCGACAGGGGGCGTTGGACTGAAGCTTTCTTT. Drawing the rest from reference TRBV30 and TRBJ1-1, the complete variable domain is SQTIHQWPATLVQPVGSPLSLECTVEGTSNPNLYWYRQAAGRGLQLLFYSVGIGQISSEVPQNLSASRPQDRQFILSSKKLLLSDSGFYLCAWSGIDRGRWTEAFFGQGTRLTVV.

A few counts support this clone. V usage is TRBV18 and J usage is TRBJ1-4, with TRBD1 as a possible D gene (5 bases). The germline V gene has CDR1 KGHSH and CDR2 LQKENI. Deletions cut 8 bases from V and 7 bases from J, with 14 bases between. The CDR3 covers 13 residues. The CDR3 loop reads CASGGQGGEKLFF. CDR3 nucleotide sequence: TGTGCCAGCGGAGGGCAGGGTGGTGAAAAACTGTTTTTT.

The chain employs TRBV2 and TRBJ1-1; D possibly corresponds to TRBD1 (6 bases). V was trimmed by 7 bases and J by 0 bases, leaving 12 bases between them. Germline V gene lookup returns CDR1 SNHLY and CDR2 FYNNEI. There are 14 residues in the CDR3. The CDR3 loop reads CASKGEGLNTEAFF. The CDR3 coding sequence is TGTGCCAGCAAGGGGGAGGGCCTGAACACTGAAGCTTTCTTT. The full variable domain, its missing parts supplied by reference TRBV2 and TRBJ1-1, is EPEVTQTPSHQVTQMGQEVILRCVPISNHLYFYWYRQILGQKVEFLVSFYNNEISEKSEIFDDQFSVERPDGSNFTLKIRSTKLEDSAMYFCASKGEGLNTEAFFGQGTRLTVV.

The CDR3 bases are TGTGCCAGCAGTTTGAGAGGGGCGATCTACGAGCAGTACTTC. It codes for CASSLRGAIYEQYF. J is TRBJ2-7 and V is TRBV28; D may match TRBD1 or TRBD2 (5 bases each). The germline V gene encodes CDR1 MDHEN and CDR2 SYDVKM. CDR3 length equals 14 residues. Trimming stripped 3 bases from V and 3 bases from J, with 12 bases between.

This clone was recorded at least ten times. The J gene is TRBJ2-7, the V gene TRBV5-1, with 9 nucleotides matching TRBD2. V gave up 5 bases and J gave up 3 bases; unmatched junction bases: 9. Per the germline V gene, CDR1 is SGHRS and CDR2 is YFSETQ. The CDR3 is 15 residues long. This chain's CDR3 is CASRLMLAGIYEQYF. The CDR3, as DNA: TGCGCCAGCAGGTTGATGCTAGCGGGGATCTACGAGCAGTACTTC. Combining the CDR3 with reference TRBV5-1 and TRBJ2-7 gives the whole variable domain KAGVTQTPRYLIKTRGQQVTLSCSPISGHRSVSWYQQTPGQGLQFLFEYFSETQRNKGNFPGRFSGRQFSNSRSEMNVSTLELGDSALYLCASRLMLAGIYEQYFGPGTRLTVT.

CDR3 sequence: CASRLTANTEAFF. Here the CDR3 DNA reads TGTGCCAGCAGACTGACAGCGAACACTGAAGCTTTCTTT. V usage is TRBV6-1 and J usage is TRBJ1-1; maybe TRBD1 (5 bases). The CDR3 is made up of 13 amino acids. Germline-derived CDR1 and CDR2 are MNHNS and SASEGT. The V gene lost 6 bases and the J gene lost 1 base, with 9 bases spanning the gap.

The CDR3 DNA sequence: TGCAGCGTGATCCGGGACAGACTACGGCTGACCCAGTACTTC. Translation: CSVIRDRLRLTQYF. The rearrangement links TRBV29-1 to TRBJ2-5; 7 nucleotides line up with TRBD1. Trimming removed 6 bases from V and 7 bases from J; junction bases left unmatched: 14. CDR1 and CDR2 from the germline V gene are SQVTM and ANQGSEA. The CDR3 is 14 residues long. The complete variable domain, with remaining parts taken from reference TRBV29-1 and TRBJ2-5, reads SAVISQKPSRDICQRGTSLTIQCQVDSQVTMMFWYRQQPGQSLTLIATANQGSEATYESGFVIDKFPISRPNLTFSTLTVSNMSPEDSSIYLCSVIRDRLRLTQYFGPGTRLLVL.

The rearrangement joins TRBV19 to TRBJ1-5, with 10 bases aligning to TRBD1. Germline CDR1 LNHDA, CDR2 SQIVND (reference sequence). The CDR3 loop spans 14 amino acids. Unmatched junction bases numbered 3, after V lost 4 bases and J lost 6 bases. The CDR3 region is CASSRQGAFQPQHF. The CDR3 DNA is TGTGCCAGTAGTAGACAGGGGGCTTTTCAGCCCCAGCATTTT.

The CDR3 sequence: CASSESCVLSGGRSVSNQPQHF. CDR3 coding DNA: TGCGCCAGCAGTGAGTCTTGTGTGCTGAGTGGGGGCAGGTCGGTTAGCAATCAGCCCCAGCATTTT. The chain uses TRBV10-1 and TRBJ1-5; tentatively, D is TRBD1 (6 bases). The CDR3 runs to 22 residues. The V and J ends lost 0 bases and 0 bases respectively, with 27 bases between them. Germline CDR1 WNHNN, CDR2 SYGVQD (reference sequence).

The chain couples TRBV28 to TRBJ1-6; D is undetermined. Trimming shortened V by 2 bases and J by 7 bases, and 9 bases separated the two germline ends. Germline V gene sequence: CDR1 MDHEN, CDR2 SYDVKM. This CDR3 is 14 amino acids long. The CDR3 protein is CASSLRNRNSPLHF. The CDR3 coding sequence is TGTGCCAGCAGTTTACGTAATCGGAATTCACCCCTCCACTTT.

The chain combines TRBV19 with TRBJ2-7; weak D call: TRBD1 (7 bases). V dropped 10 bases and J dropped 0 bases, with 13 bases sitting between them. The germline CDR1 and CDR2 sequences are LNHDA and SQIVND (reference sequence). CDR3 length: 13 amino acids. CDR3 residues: CATRGDFSYEQYF. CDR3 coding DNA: TGTGCCACCAGGGGGGACTTCTCCTACGAGCAGTACTTC.

In DNA form, the CDR3 reads TGTGCCAGCAGCATACAGACTAGCGGGGGGAGAGATACGCAGTATTTT. Its protein product is CASSIQTSGGRDTQYF. V gene TRBV7-8 combines with J gene TRBJ2-3, with 13 bases identical to TRBD2. The ends lost 5 bases at V and 5 bases at J; junction bases unmatched: 7. The CDR3 sequence is 16 residues long. Germline values: CDR1 SGHVS, CDR2 FQNEAQ.

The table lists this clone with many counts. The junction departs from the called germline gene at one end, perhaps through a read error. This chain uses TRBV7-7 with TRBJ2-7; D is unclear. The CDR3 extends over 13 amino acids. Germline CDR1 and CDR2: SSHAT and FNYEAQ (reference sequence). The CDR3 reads CASSLFLGYEQYF. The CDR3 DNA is TGTGCTAGCAGCTTGTTCCTCGGCTACGAGCAGTACTTC.

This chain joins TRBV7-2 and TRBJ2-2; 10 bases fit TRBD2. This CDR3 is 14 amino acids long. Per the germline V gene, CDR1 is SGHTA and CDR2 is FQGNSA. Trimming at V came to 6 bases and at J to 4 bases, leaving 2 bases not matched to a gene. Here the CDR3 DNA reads TGTGCCAGCAGGGGACTAGCGTCCACCGGGGAGCTGTTTTTT. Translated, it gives CASRGLASTGELFF. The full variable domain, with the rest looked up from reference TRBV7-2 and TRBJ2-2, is GAGVSQSPSNKVTEKGKDVELRCDPISGHTALYWYRQSLGQGLEFLIYFQGNSAPDKSGLPSDRFSAERTGGSVSTLTIQRTQQEDSAVYLCASRGLASTGELFFGEGSRLTVL.

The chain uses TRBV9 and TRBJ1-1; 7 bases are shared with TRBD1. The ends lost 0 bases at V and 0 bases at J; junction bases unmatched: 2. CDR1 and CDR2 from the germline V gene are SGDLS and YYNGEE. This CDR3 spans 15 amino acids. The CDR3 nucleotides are TGTGCCAGCAGCGTAGGAGGGACAGTGAACACTGAAGCTTTCTTT. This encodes CASSVGGTVNTEAFF.

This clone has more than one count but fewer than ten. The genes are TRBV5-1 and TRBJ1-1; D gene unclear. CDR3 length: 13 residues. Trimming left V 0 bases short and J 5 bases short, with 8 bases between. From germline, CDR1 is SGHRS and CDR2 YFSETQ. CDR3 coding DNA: TGCGCCAGCAGCTTGGCGTGGGCGACTGAAGCTTTCTTT. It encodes CASSLAWATEAFF.

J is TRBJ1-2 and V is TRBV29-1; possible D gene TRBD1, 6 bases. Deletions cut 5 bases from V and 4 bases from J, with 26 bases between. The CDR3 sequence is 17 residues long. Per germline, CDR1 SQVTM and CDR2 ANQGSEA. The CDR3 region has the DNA TGCAGCGTTCCCCCCCTGGGGGGGGGCGCATTCGGCTATGGCTACACCTTC. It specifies CSVPPLGGGAFGYGYTF. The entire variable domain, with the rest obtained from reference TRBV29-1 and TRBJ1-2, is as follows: SAVISQKPSRDICQRGTSLTIQCQVDSQVTMMFWYRQQPGQSLTLIATANQGSEATYESGFVIDKFPISRPNLTFSTLTVSNMSPEDSSIYLCSVPPLGGGAFGYGYTFGSGTRLTVV.

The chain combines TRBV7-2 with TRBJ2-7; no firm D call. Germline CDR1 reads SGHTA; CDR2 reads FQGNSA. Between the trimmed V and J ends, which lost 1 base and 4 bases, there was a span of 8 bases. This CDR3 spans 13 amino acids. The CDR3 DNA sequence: TGTGCCAGCAGCTTAGATCCTGTTTACGAGCAGTACTTC. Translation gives CASSLDPVYEQYF.

DNA for the CDR3: TGCGCCAGCAGCTTGGGATACAGTCGCTCTGGAAACACCATATATTTT. Translated: CASSLGYSRSGNTIYF. The chain employs TRBV5-1 and TRBJ1-3, with unresolved D. Germline CDR1 reads SGHRS; CDR2 reads YFSETQ. CDR3 length equals 16 residues. Trimming pared 0 bases from V and 0 bases from J, leaving 10 bases between.

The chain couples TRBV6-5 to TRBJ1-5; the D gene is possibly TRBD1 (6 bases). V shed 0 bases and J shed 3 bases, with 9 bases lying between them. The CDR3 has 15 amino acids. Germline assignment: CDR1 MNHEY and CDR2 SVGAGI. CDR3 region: CASSYSQGNNQPQHF. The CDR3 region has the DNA TGTGCCAGCAGTTACTCACAGGGAAACAATCAGCCCCAGCATTTT.

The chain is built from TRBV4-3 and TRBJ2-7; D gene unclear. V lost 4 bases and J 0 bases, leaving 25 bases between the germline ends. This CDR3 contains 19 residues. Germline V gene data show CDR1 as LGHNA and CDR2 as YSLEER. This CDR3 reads CASSPSLHPGRFGSYEQYF. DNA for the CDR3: TGCGCCAGCAGCCCCTCTCTTCACCCCGGGCGCTTCGGCTCCTACGAGCAGTACTTC.

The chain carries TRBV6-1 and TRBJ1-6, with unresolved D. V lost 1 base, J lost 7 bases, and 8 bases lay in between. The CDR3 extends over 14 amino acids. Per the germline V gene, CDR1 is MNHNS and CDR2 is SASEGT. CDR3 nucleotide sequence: TGTGCCAGCAGTGAAGACGGCAGGAATTCACCCCTCCACTTT. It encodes CASSEDGRNSPLHF.

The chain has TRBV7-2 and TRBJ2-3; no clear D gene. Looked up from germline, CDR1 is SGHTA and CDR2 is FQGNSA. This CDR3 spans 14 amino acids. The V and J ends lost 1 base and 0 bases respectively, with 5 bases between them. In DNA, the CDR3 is TGTGCCAGCAGCTTAGTGTTTAGCACAGATACGCAGTATTTT. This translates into CASSLVFSTDTQYF.

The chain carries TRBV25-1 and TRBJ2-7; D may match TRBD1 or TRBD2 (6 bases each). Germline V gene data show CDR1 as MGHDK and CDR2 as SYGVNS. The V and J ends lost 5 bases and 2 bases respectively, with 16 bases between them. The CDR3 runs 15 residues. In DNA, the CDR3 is TGTGCCAGCAGTTTATCGACAGGAGGGGCCTACGAGCAGTACTTC. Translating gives CASSLSTGGAYEQYF.